This T cell receptor beta chain was observed in a study of blood T cell repertoires in COVID-19. Original analysis: Amplifying reference gene primers gave estimates of nucleated cell counts. Clones were sequenced by immunoSEQ multiplex PCR, and TCRdb holds only the in-frame ones, with some missing. That table gives V, J and clone size, and the DNA gave D and trimming. In the table there are fewer than 35,000 clones, roughly 90% of which are singletons. CDR1 is SGHAT, CDR2 FQNNGV, per germline. Unmatched junction bases numbered 7, after V lost 3 bases and J lost 7 bases. The CDR3 loop spans 14 amino acids.

The sample comprised peripheral blood. The gene calls are TRBV11-2 and TRBJ2-3, with TRBD2 matching 7 bases. The source is a man aged 60-69 years with active COVID-19. CDR3 amino acids: CASSFGDYAYTQYF. CDR3 in DNA: TGTGCCAGCAGCTTTGGGGACTACGCCTATACGCAGTATTTT.